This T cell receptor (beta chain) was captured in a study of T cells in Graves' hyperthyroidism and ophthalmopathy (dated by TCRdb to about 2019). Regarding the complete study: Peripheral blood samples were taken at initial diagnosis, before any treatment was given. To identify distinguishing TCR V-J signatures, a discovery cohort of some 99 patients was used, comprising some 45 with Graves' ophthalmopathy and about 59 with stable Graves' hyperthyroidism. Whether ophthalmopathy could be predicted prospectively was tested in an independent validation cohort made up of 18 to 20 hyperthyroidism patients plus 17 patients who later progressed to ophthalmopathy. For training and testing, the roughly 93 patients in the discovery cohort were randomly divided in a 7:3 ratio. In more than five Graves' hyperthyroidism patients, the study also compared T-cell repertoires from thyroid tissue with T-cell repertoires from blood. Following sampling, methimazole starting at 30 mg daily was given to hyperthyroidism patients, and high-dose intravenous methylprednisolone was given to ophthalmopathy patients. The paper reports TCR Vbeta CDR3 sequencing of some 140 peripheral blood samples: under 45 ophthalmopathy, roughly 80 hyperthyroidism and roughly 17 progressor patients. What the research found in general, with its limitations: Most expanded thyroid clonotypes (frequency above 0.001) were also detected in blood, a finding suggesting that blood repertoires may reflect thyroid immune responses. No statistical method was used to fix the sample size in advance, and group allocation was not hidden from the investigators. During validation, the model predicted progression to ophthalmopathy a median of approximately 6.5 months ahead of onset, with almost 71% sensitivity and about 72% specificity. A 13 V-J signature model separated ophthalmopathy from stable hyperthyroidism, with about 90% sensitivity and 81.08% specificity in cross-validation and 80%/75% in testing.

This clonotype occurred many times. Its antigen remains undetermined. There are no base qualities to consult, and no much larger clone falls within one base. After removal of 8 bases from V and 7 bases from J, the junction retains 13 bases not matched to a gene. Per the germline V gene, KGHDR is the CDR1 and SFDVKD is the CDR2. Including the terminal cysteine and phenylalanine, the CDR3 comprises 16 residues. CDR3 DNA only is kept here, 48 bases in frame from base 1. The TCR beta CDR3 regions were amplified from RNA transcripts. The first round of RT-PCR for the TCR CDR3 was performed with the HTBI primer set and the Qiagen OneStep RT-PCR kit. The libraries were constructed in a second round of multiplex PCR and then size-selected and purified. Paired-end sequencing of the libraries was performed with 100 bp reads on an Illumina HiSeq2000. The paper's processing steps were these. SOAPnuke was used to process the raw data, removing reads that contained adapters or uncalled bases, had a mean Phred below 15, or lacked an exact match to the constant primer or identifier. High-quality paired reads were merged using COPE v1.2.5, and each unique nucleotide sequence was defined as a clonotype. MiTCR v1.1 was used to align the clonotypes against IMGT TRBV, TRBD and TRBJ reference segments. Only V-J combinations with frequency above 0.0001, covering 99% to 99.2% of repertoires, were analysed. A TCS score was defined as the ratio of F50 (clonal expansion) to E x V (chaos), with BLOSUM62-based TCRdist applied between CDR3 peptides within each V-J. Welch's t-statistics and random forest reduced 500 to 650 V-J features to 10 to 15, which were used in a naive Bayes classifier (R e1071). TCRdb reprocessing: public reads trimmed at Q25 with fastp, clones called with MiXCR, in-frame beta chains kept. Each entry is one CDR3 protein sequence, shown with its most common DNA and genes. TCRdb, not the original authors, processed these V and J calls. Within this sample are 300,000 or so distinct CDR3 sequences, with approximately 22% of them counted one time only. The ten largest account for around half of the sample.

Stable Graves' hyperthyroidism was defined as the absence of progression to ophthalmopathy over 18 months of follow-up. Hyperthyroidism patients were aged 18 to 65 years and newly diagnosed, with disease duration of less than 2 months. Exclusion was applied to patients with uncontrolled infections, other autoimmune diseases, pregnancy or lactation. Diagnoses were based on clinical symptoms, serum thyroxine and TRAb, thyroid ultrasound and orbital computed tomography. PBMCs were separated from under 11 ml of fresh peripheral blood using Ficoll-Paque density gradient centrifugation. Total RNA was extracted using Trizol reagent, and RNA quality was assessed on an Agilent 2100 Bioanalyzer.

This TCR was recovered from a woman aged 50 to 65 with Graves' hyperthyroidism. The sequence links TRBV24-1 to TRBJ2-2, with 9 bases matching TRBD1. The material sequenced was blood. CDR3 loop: CATKPGTGSSFGELFF. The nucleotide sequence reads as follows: TGTGCCACCAAACCCGGGACAGGGTCCTCTTTCGGGGAGCTGTTTTTT.